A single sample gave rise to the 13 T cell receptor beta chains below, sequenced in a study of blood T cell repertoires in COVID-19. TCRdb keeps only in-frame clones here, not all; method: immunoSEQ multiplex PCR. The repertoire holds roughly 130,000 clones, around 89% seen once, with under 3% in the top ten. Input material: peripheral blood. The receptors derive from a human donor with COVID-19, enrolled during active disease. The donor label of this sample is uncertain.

CDR3 in DNA: TGTGCCAGCAGCTTAGGGGGGGCAGGGGGAGGTTATGGCTACACCTTC. Translated, it gives CASSLGGAGGGYGYTF. The chain couples TRBV7-2 to TRBJ1-2; 7 nucleotides match TRBD1. Germline CDR1 is SGHTA and CDR2 is FQGNSA. This CDR3 comprises 16 residues. V trimming: 1 base; J trimming: 5 bases; junction bases outside the gene matches: 10. Combining the CDR3 with reference TRBV7-2 and TRBJ1-2 gives the whole variable domain GAGVSQSPSNKVTEKGKDVELRCDPISGHTALYWYRQSLGQGLEFLIYFQGNSAPDKSGLPSDRFSAERTGGSVSTLTIQRTQQEDSAVYLCASSLGGAGGGYGYTFGSGTRLTVV.

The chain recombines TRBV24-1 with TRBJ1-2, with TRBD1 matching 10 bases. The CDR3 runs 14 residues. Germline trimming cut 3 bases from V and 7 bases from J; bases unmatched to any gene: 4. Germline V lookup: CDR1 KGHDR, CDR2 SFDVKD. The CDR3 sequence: CATSDGQGGFGYTF. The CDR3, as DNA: TGTGCCACCAGTGATGGACAGGGGGGGTTTGGCTACACCTTC.

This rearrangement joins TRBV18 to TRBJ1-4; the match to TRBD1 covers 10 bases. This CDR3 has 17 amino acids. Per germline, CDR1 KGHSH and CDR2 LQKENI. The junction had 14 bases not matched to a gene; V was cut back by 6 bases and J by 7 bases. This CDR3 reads CASSGDRGRTGGEKLFF. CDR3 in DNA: TGTGCCAGCTCGGGAGACCGAGGCAGGACAGGGGGTGAAAAACTGTTTTTT. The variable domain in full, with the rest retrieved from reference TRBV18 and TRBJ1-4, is NAGVMQNPRHLVRRRGQEARLRCSPMKGHSHVYWYRQLPEEGLKFMVYLQKENIIDESGMPKERFSAEFPKEGPSILRIQQVVRGDSAAYFCASSGDRGRTGGEKLFFGSGTQLSVL.

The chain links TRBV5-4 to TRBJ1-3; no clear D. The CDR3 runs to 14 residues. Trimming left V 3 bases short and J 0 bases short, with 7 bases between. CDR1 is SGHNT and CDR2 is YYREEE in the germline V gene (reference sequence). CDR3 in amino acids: CASSSAVSGNTIYF. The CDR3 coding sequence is TGTGCCAGCAGCTCGGCGGTCTCTGGAAACACCATATATTTT.

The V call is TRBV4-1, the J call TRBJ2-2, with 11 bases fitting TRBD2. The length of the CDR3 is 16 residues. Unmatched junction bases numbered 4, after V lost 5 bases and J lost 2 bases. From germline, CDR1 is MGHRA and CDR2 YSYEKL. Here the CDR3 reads CASSSGLAENTGELFF. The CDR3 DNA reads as TGCGCCAGCAGCTCGGGACTAGCGGAAAACACCGGGGAGCTGTTTTTT.

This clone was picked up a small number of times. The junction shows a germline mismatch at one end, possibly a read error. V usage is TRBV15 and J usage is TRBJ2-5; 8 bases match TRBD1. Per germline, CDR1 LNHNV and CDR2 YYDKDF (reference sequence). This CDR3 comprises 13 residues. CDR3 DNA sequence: TGTGCCACCGGCAGGGGGCCCCAAGAGACCCAGTACTTC. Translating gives CATGRGPQETQYF.

The CDR3 DNA reads TGTGCCAGCAGTGAGTGGGGGGTATTGTGCAATACGCAGTATTTT. Residues: CASSEWGVLCNTQYF. This sequence joins TRBV6-4 and TRBJ2-3, with TRBD2 as a possible D gene (6 bases). V lost 3 bases to trimming and J lost 7 bases, with 17 bases between them. The CDR3 is 15 amino acids. The germline CDR1 and CDR2 sequences are MRHNA and SNTAGT.

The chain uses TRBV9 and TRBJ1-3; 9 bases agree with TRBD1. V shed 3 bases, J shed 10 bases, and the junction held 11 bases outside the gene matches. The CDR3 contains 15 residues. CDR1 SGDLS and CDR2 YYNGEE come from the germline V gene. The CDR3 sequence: CASSARGQGGGTIYF. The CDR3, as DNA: TGTGCCAGCAGCGCTAGGGGACAGGGAGGTGGGACCATATATTTT. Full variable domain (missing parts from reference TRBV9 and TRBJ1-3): DSGVTQTPKHLITATGQRVTLRCSPRSGDLSVYWYQQSLDQGLQFLIQYYNGEERAKGNILERFSAQQFPDLHSELNLSSLELGDSALYFCASSARGQGGGTIYFGEGSWLTVV.

This chain's CDR3 is CASSLGQKETQYF. DNA of the CDR3: TGTGCCAGCAGCTTGGGGCAGAAAGAGACCCAGTACTTC. The chain links TRBV5-4 to TRBJ2-5; D is unresolved. V shed 0 bases and J shed 3 bases, with 6 bases lying between them. This CDR3 is built from 13 residues. The germline CDR1 and CDR2 sequences are SGHNT and YYREEE (reference sequence).

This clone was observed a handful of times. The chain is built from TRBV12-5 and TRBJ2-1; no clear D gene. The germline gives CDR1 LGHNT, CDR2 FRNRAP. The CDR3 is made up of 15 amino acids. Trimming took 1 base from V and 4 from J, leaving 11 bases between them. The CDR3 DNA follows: TGTGCTAGTGGTTTGGACCTAGTTTCTTACAATGAGCAGTTCTTC. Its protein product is CASGLDLVSYNEQFF.

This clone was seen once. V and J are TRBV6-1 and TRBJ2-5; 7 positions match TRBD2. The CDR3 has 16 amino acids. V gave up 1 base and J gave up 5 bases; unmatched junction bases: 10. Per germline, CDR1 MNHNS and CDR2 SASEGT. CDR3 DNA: TGTGCCAGCAGTGAAGACCTGACCGGGGGGTGGGAGACCCAGTACTTC. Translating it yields CASSEDLTGGWETQYF.

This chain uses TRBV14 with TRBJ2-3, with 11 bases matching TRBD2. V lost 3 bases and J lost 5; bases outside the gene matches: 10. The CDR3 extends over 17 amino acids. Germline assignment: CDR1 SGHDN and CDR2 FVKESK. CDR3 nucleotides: TGTGCCAGCAGCCAGGTGATAGCGGGAGGGCCAGGAGATACGCAGTATTTT. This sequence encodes CASSQVIAGGPGDTQYF.

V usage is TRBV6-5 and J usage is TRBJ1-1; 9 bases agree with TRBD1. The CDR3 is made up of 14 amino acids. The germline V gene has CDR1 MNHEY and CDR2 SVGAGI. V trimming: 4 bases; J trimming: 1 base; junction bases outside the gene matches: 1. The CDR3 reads CASSLTGGNTEAFF. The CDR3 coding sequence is TGTGCCAGCAGTTTGACAGGGGGGAACACTGAAGCTTTCTTT.